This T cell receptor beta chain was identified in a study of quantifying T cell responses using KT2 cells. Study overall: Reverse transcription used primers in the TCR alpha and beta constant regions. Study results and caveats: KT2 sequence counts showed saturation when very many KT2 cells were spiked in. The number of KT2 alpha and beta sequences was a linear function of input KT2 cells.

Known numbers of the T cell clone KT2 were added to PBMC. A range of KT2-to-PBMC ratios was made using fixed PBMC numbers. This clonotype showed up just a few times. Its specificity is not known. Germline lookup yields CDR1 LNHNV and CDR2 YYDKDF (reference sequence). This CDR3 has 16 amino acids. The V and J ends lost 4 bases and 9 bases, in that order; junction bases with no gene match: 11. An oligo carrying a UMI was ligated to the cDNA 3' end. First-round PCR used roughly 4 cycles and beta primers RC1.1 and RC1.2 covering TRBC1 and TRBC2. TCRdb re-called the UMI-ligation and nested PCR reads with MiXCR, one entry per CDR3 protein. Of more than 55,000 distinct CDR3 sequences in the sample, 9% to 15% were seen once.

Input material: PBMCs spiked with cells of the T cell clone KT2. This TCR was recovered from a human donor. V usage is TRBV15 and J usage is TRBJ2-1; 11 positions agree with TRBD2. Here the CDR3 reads CATSIRMTSGAREQFF. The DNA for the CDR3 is TGTGCCACCAGCATACGAATGACTAGCGGGGCTCGTGAGCAGTTCTTC.